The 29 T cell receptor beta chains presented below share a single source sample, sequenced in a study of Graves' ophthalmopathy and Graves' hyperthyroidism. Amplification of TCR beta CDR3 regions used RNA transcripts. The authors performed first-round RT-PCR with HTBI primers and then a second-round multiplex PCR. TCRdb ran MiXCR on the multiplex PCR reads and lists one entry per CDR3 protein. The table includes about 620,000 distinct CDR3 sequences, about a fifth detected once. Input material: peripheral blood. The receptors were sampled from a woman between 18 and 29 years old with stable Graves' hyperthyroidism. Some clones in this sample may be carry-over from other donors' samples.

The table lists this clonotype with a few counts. CDR3 region: CSAMKLDNIQYF. DNA of the CDR3: TGCAGTGCTATGAAACTAGACAACATTCAGTACTTC. The chain carries TRBV20-1 and TRBJ2-4; D is possibly TRBD2 (5 bases). Germline values: CDR1 DFQATT, CDR2 SNEGSKA (reference sequence). V was shortened by 4 bases and J by 7 bases, with 11 bases between the two germline ends. There are 12 residues in the CDR3.

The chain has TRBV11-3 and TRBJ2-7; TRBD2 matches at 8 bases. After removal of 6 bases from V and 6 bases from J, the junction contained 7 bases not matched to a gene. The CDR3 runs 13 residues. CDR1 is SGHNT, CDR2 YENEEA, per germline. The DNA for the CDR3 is TGTGCCAGCAGTCGGACTAGCTCCGGCGAGCAGTACTTC. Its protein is CASSRTSSGEQYF.

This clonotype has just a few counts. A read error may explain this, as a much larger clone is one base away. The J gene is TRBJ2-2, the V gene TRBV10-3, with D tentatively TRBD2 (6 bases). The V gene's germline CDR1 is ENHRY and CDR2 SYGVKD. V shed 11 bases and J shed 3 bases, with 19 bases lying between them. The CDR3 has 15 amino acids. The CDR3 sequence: CASSYGGGDTGELFF. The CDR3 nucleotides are TGTGCCTCAAGTTACGGGGGTGGTGACACCGGGGAGCTGTTTTTT.

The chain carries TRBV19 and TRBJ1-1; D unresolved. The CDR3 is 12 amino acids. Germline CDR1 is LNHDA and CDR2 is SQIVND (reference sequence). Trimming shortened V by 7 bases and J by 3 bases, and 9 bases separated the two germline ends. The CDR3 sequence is CASNLPDTEAFF. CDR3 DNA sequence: TGTGCCAGTAACCTCCCCGACACTGAAGCTTTCTTT.

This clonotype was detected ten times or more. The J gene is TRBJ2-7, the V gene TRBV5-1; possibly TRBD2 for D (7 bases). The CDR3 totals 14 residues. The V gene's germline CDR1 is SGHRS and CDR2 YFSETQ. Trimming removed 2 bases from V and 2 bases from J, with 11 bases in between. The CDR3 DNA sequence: TGCGCCAGCAGCTTCGGGGGGCCTCCCTACGAGCAGTACTTC. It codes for CASSFGGPPYEQYF.

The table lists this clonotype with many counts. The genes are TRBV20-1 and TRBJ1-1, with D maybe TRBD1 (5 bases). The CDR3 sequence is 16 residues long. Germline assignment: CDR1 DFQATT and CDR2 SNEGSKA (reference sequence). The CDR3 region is CSGAPLSLGMNTEAFF. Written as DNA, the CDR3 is TGCAGCGGGGCGCCCCTCTCCTTGGGGATGAACACTGAAGCTTTCTTT.

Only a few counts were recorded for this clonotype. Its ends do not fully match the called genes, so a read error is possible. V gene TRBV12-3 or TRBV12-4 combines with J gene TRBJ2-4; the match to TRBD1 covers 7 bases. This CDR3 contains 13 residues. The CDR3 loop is CASSRGQENIKYF. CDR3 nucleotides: TGTGCCAGCAGCCGAGGACAGGAAAACATTAAGTACTTC.

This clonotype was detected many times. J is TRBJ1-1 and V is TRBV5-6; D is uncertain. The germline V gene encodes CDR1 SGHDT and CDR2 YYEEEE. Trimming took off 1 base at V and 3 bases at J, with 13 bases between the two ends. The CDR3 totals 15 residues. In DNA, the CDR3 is TGTGCCAGCAGCTTGTTGGAGAAATGGGACACTGAAGCTTTCTTT. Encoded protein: CASSLLEKWDTEAFF. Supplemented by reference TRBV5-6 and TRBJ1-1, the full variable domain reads DAGVTQSPTHLIKTRGQQVTLRCSPKSGHDTVSWYQQALGQGPQFIFQYYEEEERQRGNFPDRFSGHQFPNYSSELNVNALLLGDSALYLCASSLLEKWDTEAFFGQGTRLTVV.

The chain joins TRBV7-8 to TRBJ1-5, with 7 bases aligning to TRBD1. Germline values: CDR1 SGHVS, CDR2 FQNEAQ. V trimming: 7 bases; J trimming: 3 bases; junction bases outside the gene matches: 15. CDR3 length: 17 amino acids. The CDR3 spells CASTGITGAGDNQPQHF. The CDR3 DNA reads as TGTGCCAGCACCGGAATTACAGGGGCGGGTGACAATCAGCCCCAGCATTTT.

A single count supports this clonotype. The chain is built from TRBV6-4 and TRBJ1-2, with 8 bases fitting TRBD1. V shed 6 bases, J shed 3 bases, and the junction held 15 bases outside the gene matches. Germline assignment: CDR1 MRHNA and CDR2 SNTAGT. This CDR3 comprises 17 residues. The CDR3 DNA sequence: TGTGCCAGCAGGACGGTATTTGGCAGGGGGCGTCACTATGGCTACACCTTC. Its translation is CASRTVFGRGRHYGYTF.

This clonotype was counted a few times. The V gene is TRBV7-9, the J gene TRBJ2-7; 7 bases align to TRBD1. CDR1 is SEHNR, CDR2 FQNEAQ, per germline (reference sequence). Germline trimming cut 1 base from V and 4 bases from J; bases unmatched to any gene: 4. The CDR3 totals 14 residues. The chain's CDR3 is CASSLDVDRYEQYF. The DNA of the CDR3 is TGTGCCAGCAGCTTAGATGTGGACAGGTACGAGCAGTACTTC.

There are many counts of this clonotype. The DNA of the CDR3 is TGTGCCAGCAGCTTAACAGCGAGAACTGAAGCTTTCTTT. It yields the protein CASSLTARTEAFF. This chain connects TRBV11-1 to TRBJ1-1; D ambiguous. The CDR3 sequence is 13 residues long. The V and J ends lost 2 bases and 5 bases respectively, with 9 bases between them. Germline lookup yields CDR1 SGHAT and CDR2 FQDESV (reference sequence).

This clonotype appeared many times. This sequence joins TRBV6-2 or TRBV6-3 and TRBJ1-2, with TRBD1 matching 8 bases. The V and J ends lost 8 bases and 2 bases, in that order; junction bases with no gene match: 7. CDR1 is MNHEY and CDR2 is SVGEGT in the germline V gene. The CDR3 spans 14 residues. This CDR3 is CASRPGQGNYGYTF. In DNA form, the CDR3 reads TGTGCCAGCCGACCTGGACAGGGCAACTATGGCTACACCTTC.

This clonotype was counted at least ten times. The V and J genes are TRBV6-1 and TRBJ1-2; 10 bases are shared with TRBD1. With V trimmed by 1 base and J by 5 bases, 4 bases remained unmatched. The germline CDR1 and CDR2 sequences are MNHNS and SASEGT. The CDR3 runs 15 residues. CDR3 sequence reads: CASSEEAGQGYGYTF. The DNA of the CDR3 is TGTGCCAGCAGTGAAGAAGCGGGACAGGGGTATGGCTACACCTTC.

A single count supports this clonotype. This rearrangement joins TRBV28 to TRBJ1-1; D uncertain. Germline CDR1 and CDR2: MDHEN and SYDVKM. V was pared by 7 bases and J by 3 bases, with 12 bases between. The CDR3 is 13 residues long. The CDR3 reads CASNLQEYTEAFF. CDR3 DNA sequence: TGTGCCAGCAACCTCCAAGAGTACACTGAAGCTTTCTTT.

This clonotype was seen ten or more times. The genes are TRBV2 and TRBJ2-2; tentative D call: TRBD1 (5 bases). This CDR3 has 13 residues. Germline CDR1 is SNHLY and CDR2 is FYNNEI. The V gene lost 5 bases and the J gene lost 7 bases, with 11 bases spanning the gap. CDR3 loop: CASSSQGDGELFF. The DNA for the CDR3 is TGTGCCAGCAGTTCTCAGGGTGACGGGGAGCTGTTTTTT.

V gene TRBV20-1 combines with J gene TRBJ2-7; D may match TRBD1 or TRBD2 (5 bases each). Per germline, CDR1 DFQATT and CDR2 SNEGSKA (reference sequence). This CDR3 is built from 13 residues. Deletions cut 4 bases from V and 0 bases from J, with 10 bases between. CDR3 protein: CSATPGTSYEQYF. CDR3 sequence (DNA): TGCAGTGCTACCCCGGGGACCTCCTACGAGCAGTACTTC.

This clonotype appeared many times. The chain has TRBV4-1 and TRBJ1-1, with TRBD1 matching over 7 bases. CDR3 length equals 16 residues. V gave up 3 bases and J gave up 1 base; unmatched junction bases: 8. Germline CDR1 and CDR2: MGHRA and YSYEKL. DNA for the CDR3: TGCGCCAGCAGCCACTACAGGGGCGGCAGGAACACTGAAGCTTTCTTT. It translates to CASSHYRGGRNTEAFF.

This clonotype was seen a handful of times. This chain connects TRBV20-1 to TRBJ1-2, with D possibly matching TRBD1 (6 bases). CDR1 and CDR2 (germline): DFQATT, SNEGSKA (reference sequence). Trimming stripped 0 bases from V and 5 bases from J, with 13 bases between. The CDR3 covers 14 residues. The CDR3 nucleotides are TGCAGTGCTAGAGATCATGCAGGGGTTTATGGCTACACCTTC. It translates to CSARDHAGVYGYTF.

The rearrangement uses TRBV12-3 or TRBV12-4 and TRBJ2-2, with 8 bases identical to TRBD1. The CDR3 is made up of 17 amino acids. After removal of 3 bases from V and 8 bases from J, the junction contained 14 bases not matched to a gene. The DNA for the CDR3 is TGTGCCAGCAGTTTGGGACAGGTGGTGGGCTCGACAGGGGAGCTGTTTTTT. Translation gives CASSLGQVVGSTGELFF.

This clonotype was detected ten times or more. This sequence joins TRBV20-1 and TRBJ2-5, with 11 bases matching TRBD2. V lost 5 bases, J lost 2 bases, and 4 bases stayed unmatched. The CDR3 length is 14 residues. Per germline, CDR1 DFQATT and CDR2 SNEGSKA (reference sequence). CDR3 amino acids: CSAQTSGKQETQYF. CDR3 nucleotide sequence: TGCAGTGCTCAGACTAGCGGGAAACAAGAGACCCAGTACTTC.

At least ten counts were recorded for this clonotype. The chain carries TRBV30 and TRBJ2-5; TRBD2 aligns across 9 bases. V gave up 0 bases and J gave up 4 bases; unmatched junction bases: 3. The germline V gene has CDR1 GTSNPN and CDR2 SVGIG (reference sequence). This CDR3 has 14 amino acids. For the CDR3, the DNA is TGTGCCTGGAGTGTACTACTAGCGGGAGAGACCCAGTACTTC. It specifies CAWSVLLAGETQYF.

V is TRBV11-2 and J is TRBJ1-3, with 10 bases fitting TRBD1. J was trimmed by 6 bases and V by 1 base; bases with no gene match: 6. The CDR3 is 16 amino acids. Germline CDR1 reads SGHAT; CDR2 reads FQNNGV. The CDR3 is CASSLGPTGGQNTIYF. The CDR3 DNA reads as TGTGCCAGCAGCTTAGGTCCGACAGGGGGCCAAAACACCATATATTTT.

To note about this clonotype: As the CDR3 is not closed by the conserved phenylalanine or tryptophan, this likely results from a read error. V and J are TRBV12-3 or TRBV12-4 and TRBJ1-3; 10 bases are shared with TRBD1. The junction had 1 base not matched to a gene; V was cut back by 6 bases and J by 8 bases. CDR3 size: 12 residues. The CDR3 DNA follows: TGTGCCAGCAGGGGGACAGGGGACACCATATATTCT. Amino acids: CASRGTGDTIYS.

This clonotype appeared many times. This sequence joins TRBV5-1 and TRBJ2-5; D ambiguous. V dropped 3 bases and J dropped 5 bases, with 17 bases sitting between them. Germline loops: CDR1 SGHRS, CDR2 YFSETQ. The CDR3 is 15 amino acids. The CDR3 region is CASSSPGARTETQYF. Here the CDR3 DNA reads TGCGCCAGCAGCTCCCCCGGTGCCAGGACGGAGACCCAGTACTTC.

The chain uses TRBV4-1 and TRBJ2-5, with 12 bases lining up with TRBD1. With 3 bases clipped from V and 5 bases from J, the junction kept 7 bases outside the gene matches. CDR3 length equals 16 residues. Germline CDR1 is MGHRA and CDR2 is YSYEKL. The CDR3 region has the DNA TGCGCCAGCAGCCACCCGGGACAGGGGGCTTGGGAGACCCAGTACTTC. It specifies CASSHPGQGAWETQYF.

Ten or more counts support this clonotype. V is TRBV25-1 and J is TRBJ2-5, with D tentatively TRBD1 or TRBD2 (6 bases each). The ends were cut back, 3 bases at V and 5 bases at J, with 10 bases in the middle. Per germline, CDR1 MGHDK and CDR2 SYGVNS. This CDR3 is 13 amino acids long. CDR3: CASSDRGRETQYF. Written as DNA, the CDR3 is TGTGCCAGCAGTGATCGGGGGCGGGAGACCCAGTACTTC.

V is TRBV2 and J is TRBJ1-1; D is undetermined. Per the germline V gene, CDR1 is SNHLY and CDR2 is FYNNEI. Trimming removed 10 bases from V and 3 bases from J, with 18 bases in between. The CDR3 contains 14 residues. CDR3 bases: TGTGCCACCTCAAGGGAGGGTAGGGACACTGAAGCTTTCTTT. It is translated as CATSREGRDTEAFF.

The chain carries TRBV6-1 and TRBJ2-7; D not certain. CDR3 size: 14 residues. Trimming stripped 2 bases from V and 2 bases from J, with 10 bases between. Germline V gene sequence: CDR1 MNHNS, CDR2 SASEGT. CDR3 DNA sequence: TGTGCCAGCAGTGAACTGTGGCAGACCTACGAGCAGTACTTC. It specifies CASSELWQTYEQYF.